A single sample gave rise to the 32 T cell receptor beta chains below, sequenced in a study of T-cell memory formation after mild COVID-19. TCRdb reprocessed the 5' RACE reads via MiXCR and lists one record per CDR3 protein. The sample lists more than 150,000 distinct CDR3 sequences; 20% to 25% were seen once. Input material: PBMCs or a T cell subset sorted from them (not recorded which). The receptor source for this set is an adult woman who had mild COVID-19 (a few samples of this study predate the infection). Cell type and time point are not known.

This clonotype appeared a few times. V usage is TRBV24-1 and J usage is TRBJ2-4; TRBD1 might be the D (5 bases). CDR3 size: 16 residues. Germline CDR1 KGHDR, CDR2 SFDVKD. V lost 2 bases to trimming and J lost 5 bases, with 15 bases between them. CDR3 sequence: CATSDSLRGYENIQYF. The CDR3 bases are TGTGCCACCAGTGATTCTTTAAGGGGATATGAAAACATTCAGTACTTC.

The rearrangement joins TRBV7-9 to TRBJ1-2, with 9 bases matching TRBD1. V was clipped by 2 bases and J by 1 base; unmatched bases: 5. The CDR3 has 16 amino acids. The germline gives CDR1 SEHNR, CDR2 FQNEAQ (reference sequence). CDR3 bases: TGTGCCAGCAGCTTAACAGGGGGCGCGAATAACTATGGCTACACCTTC. Its protein product is CASSLTGGANNYGYTF.

This clonotype has only a few counts. V gene TRBV5-1 combines with J gene TRBJ2-1; 8 positions agree with TRBD1. CDR1 and CDR2 (germline): SGHRS, YFSETQ. The trim removed 3 bases at V and 7 bases at J, leaving 6 bases unmatched. The CDR3 is made up of 14 amino acids. The CDR3 sequence: CASSWGTGENEQFF. CDR3 bases: TGCGCCAGCAGCTGGGGGACAGGTGAAAATGAGCAGTTCTTC.

This clonotype appeared a few times. The gene calls are TRBV4-3 and TRBJ2-1; either TRBD1 or TRBD2 may supply D (5 bases each). V was shortened by 4 bases and J by 2 bases, with 15 bases between the two germline ends. CDR3 size: 16 residues. Germline V lookup: CDR1 LGHNA, CDR2 YSLEER. The CDR3 DNA sequence: TGCGCCAGCAGCCTTGGGCCGGGACCCACCTACAATGAGCAGTTCTTC. Its protein product is CASSLGPGPTYNEQFF.

This chain joins TRBV20-1 and TRBJ1-1; D is uncertain. Germline V gene lookup returns CDR1 DFQATT and CDR2 SNEGSKA (reference sequence). Deletions cut 0 bases from V and 10 bases from J, with 0 bases between. This CDR3 has 8 residues. The CDR3 loop reads CSAREAFF. The CDR3 nucleotides are TGCAGTGCTAGAGAAGCTTTCTTT.

This clonotype was recorded a few times. This sequence joins TRBV5-1 and TRBJ1-1; D remains unclear. CDR1 and CDR2 from the germline V gene are SGHRS and YFSETQ. CDR3 length: 13 residues. Trimming took 2 bases from V and 1 from J, leaving 6 bases between them. DNA of the CDR3: TGCGCCAGCAGCTTTAAGGGGAACACTGAAGCTTTCTTT. It codes for CASSFKGNTEAFF.

The chain uses TRBV7-9 and TRBJ2-7, with 14 positions matching TRBD2. This CDR3 spans 18 amino acids. Germline loops: CDR1 SEHNR, CDR2 FQNEAQ (reference sequence). V lost 10 bases and J lost 0; bases outside the gene matches: 14. The chain's CDR3 is CAILGLAGGPRSSYEQYF. DNA for the CDR3: TGTGCCATCTTAGGACTAGCGGGGGGCCCTAGGAGCTCCTACGAGCAGTACTTC.

The chain combines TRBV7-8 with TRBJ2-7; D possibly corresponds to TRBD1 (5 bases). CDR3 length: 14 amino acids. Per the germline V gene, CDR1 is SGHVS and CDR2 is FQNEAQ. V was pared by 2 bases and J by 5 bases, with 13 bases between. In DNA, the CDR3 is TGTGCCAGCAGCTTAACGGCAGGGTCCGACGAGCAGTACTTC. Protein sequence: CASSLTAGSDEQYF.

This clonotype was detected a few times. The chain employs TRBV5-6 and TRBJ2-1; 8 bases are shared with TRBD1. Germline assignment: CDR1 SGHDT and CDR2 YYEEEE. Losses at the gene ends were 4 bases for V and 8 bases for J; bases not matched to a gene: 8. The CDR3 sequence is 14 residues long. CDR3 in DNA: TGTGCCAGCAGCCTGCGGACAGGGACCTATGAGCAGTTCTTC. Translation gives CASSLRTGTYEQFF.

The CDR3 nucleotides are TGCGCCAGCAGCTTCGGACTAGCGGGAGTTACCGGGGAGCTGTTTTTT. This sequence encodes CASSFGLAGVTGELFF. The V and J genes are TRBV5-1 and TRBJ2-2, with TRBD2 matching over 13 bases. The CDR3 sequence is 16 residues long. V shed 2 bases and J 5 bases; nucleotides not matched to a gene: 3. Germline V gives CDR1 SGHRS, CDR2 YFSETQ.

In its sample, this clonotype was seen a few times. The chain is built from TRBV30 and TRBJ1-1; D not certain. Looked up from germline, CDR1 is GTSNPN and CDR2 is SVGIG (reference sequence). The V gene lost 1 base and the J gene lost 6 bases, with 21 bases spanning the gap. The CDR3 has 16 amino acids. The DNA of the CDR3 is TGTGCCTGGAGTGGGGCCCCCGGGATTTCGGCGGCTGAAGCTTTCTTT. Translated: CAWSGAPGISAAEAFF.

This clonotype was detected only a few times. The chain recombines TRBV29-1 with TRBJ2-1, with D maybe TRBD2 (5 bases). Trimming left V 6 bases short and J 1 base short, with 7 bases between. The CDR3 loop spans 12 amino acids. Germline values: CDR1 SQVTM, CDR2 ANQGSEA. The CDR3 protein is CSVRGSYNEQFF. Written as DNA, the CDR3 is TGCAGCGTCCGCGGGTCCTACAATGAGCAGTTCTTC.

This clonotype was counted between two and nine times. The rearrangement joins TRBV4-1 to TRBJ2-7, with 10 bases fitting TRBD1. After removal of 8 bases from V and 2 bases from J, the junction contained 9 bases not matched to a gene. Germline CDR1 and CDR2: MGHRA and YSYEKL. The CDR3 has 15 residues. CDR3 amino acids: CASGPGQGPPYEQYF. The CDR3 bases are TGCGCCAGCGGACCGGGACAGGGGCCTCCCTACGAGCAGTACTTC.

This chain's CDR3 is CASSFRTTSYNEQFF. CDR3 coding DNA: TGTGCCAGCAGTTTCAGGACGACGTCCTACAATGAGCAGTTCTTC. The rearrangement joins TRBV6-5 to TRBJ2-1; D gene unclear. Trimming pared 4 bases from V and 1 base from J, leaving 11 bases between. The CDR3 is 15 residues long. Germline loops: CDR1 MNHEY, CDR2 SVGAGI.

This clonotype was seen a handful of times. This chain uses TRBV6-5 with TRBJ2-7; 10 positions match TRBD1. CDR3 length: 15 residues. CDR1 and CDR2 from the germline V gene are MNHEY and SVGAGI. V was clipped by 6 bases and J by 4 bases; unmatched bases: 9. Here the CDR3 DNA reads TGTGCCAGCAGCCCTTCCGGGACAGGGGTTTACGAGCAGTACTTC. Its protein product is CASSPSGTGVYEQYF.

This clonotype was observed a few times. The V and J genes are TRBV18 and TRBJ2-5; D uncertain. Trimming stripped 3 bases from V and 0 bases from J, with 8 bases between. Germline CDR1 KGHSH, CDR2 LQKENI. The CDR3 has 14 residues. The CDR3 reads CASSPPEYQETQYF. The CDR3 coding sequence is TGTGCCAGCTCACCTCCGGAGTACCAAGAGACCCAGTACTTC.

The J gene is TRBJ2-2, the V gene TRBV9; D remains unclear. This CDR3 is built from 12 residues. V dropped 3 bases and J dropped 4 bases, with 4 bases sitting between them. CDR1 is SGDLS, CDR2 YYNGEE, per germline. CDR3 sequence reads: CASSASTGELFF. CDR3 nucleotide sequence: TGTGCCAGCAGCGCAAGCACCGGGGAGCTGTTTTTT. Variable domain in full (rest from reference TRBV9 and TRBJ2-2): DSGVTQTPKHLITATGQRVTLRCSPRSGDLSVYWYQQSLDQGLQFLIQYYNGEERAKGNILERFSAQQFPDLHSELNLSSLELGDSALYFCASSASTGELFFGEGSRLTVL.

V is TRBV6-5 and J is TRBJ1-1; the D is unclear. The CDR3 is made up of 14 amino acids. The ends were cut back, 2 bases at V and 1 base at J, with 8 bases in the middle. Germline values: CDR1 MNHEY, CDR2 SVGAGI. The CDR3 sequence: CASSYAVENTEAFF. The DNA for the CDR3 is TGTGCCAGCAGTTACGCGGTAGAGAACACTGAAGCTTTCTTT.

This clonotype appeared a few times. This sequence joins TRBV6-5 and TRBJ2-5; 9 bases agree with TRBD1. Germline CDR1 reads MNHEY; CDR2 reads SVGAGI. V lost 4 bases to trimming and J lost 5 bases; unmatched junction nucleotides: 5. The CDR3 extends over 14 amino acids. This CDR3 reads CASSWTGEEETQYF. CDR3 sequence (DNA): TGTGCCAGCAGTTGGACAGGGGAGGAGGAGACCCAGTACTTC.

The genes are TRBV7-9 and TRBJ2-1; 16 nucleotides match TRBD2. Germline-derived CDR1 and CDR2 are SEHNR and FQNEAQ (reference sequence). The CDR3 extends over 15 amino acids. Losses at the gene ends were 5 bases for V and 9 bases for J; bases not matched to a gene: 4. This chain's CDR3 is CASSPGLAGGREQFF. As DNA, the CDR3 is TGTGCCAGCAGCCCGGGACTAGCGGGAGGGCGTGAGCAGTTCTTC. Supplemented by reference TRBV7-9 and TRBJ2-1, the full variable domain reads DTGVSQNPRHKITKRGQNVTFRCDPISEHNRLYWYRQTLGQGPEFLTYFQNEAQLEKSRLLSDRFSAERPKGSFSTLEIQRTEQGDSAMYLCASSPGLAGGREQFFGPGTRLTVL.

The chain combines TRBV18 with TRBJ2-7; no firm D call. The CDR3 is made up of 13 amino acids. Trimming shortened V by 3 bases and J by 2 bases, and 8 bases separated the two germline ends. CDR1 and CDR2 (germline): KGHSH, LQKENI. The CDR3 DNA follows: TGTGCCAGCTCACCGGCAGAGACCTACGAGCAGTACTTC. Amino acids: CASSPAETYEQYF. The entire variable domain, with the rest obtained from reference TRBV18 and TRBJ2-7, is as follows: NAGVMQNPRHLVRRRGQEARLRCSPMKGHSHVYWYRQLPEEGLKFMVYLQKENIIDESGMPKERFSAEFPKEGPSILRIQQVVRGDSAAYFCASSPAETYEQYFGPGTRLTVT.

The sample holds a few counts of this clonotype. This chain uses TRBV15 with TRBJ2-1, with 10 bases fitting TRBD2. The V and J ends lost 8 bases and 4 bases, in that order; junction bases with no gene match: 8. This CDR3 spans 15 amino acids. Germline assignment: CDR1 LNHNV and CDR2 YYDKDF (reference sequence). The CDR3 DNA reads TGTGCCACCTGGGCTAGCGGGAGTGGGTACAATGAGCAGTTCTTC. Translated, it gives CATWASGSGYNEQFF.

This clonotype appeared a few times. This chain connects TRBV6-1 to TRBJ2-7; D possibly corresponds to TRBD1 (6 bases). In germline, CDR1 is MNHNS, CDR2 SASEGT. Trimming removed 8 bases from V and 3 bases from J, with 20 bases in between. This CDR3 has 15 amino acids. The CDR3, as DNA: TGTGCCAGCTGGTCCCCAGGGGTGGGCCGCTACGAGCAGTACTTC. The encoded protein is CASWSPGVGRYEQYF.

This clonotype was counted between two and nine times. The chain employs TRBV20-1 and TRBJ1-1; 12 bases fit TRBD1. This CDR3 has 14 amino acids. Germline trimming cut 3 bases from V and 5 bases from J; bases unmatched to any gene: 4. The germline gives CDR1 DFQATT, CDR2 SNEGSKA (reference sequence). The CDR3 loop is CSASPGQGATEAFF. As DNA, the CDR3 is TGCAGTGCTAGTCCGGGACAGGGGGCGACTGAAGCTTTCTTT.

This clonotype came up a few times. The chain carries TRBV29-1 and TRBJ2-7; tentative D call: TRBD1 (6 bases). In germline, CDR1 is SQVTM, CDR2 ANQGSEA. V shed 3 bases and J shed 2 bases, with 8 bases lying between them. This CDR3 is 12 amino acids long. CDR3: CSVEDRAYEQYF. The DNA of the CDR3 is TGCAGCGTTGAGGACAGAGCCTACGAGCAGTACTTC.

This clonotype was seen a few times. V gene TRBV29-1 combines with J gene TRBJ2-3; 7 bases align to TRBD2. The CDR3 totals 14 residues. The germline V gene encodes CDR1 SQVTM and CDR2 ANQGSEA. V dropped 7 bases and J dropped 2; count of bases not matched to a gene: 9. The CDR3 is CSAGEGLNTDTQYF. The CDR3 DNA follows: TGCAGCGCGGGGGAGGGACTGAACACAGATACGCAGTATTTT.

This clonotype appeared a few times. The chain couples TRBV4-1 to TRBJ2-7; 7 bases fit TRBD1. Trimming took 4 bases from V and 7 from J; bases not matched to a gene: 19. Per the germline V gene, CDR1 is MGHRA and CDR2 is YSYEKL. This CDR3 is 17 amino acids long. Written as DNA, the CDR3 is TGCGCCAGCAGCCCCTGGGCCCGGGACAGAGCATCGCGGGAGCAGTACTTC. This gives the protein CASSPWARDRASREQYF.

This clonotype has more than one count but fewer than ten. The V and J genes are TRBV4-3 and TRBJ2-7; 9 bases map to TRBD1. Trimming cost V 4 bases and J 5 bases; bases outside gene matches: 15. Germline V gene data show CDR1 as LGHNA and CDR2 as YSLEER. CDR3 length: 17 amino acids. The CDR3 spells CASSRLILTGGADEQYF. The CDR3 DNA reads as TGCGCCAGCAGCCGCCTCATCCTGACAGGGGGAGCGGACGAGCAGTACTTC.

The chain employs TRBV13 and TRBJ1-2; D perhaps matches TRBD1 (5 bases). V shed 8 bases and J shed 0 bases, with 10 bases lying between them. CDR3 length: 13 residues. The germline CDR1 and CDR2 sequences are PRHDT and FYEKMQ (reference sequence). This CDR3 is CASSRGANYGYTF. CDR3 DNA: TGTGCCAGCTCCCGGGGGGCTAACTATGGCTACACCTTC.

The V gene is TRBV7-9, the J gene TRBJ2-3; D is undetermined. This CDR3 has 16 residues. The V gene's germline CDR1 is SEHNR and CDR2 FQNEAQ (reference sequence). V was shortened by 8 bases and J by 0 bases, with 18 bases between the two germline ends. CDR3 amino acids: CASELFLWSSTDTQYF. CDR3 sequence (DNA): TGTGCCAGCGAGCTTTTTTTATGGTCTAGCACAGATACGCAGTATTTT.

This clonotype came up a few times. The rearrangement links TRBV4-3 to TRBJ2-3; D unclear. The V gene lost 5 bases and the J gene lost 6 bases, with 12 bases spanning the gap. The CDR3 consists of 13 residues. Germline V gene data show CDR1 as LGHNA and CDR2 as YSLEER. The CDR3 nucleotides are TGCGCCAGCAGCGGCCCCAATGAGGATACGCAGTATTTT. It specifies CASSGPNEDTQYF.

CDR3 bases: TGTGCCAGCAGTCGGGACCTTTATAATGAAAAACTGTTTTTT. Protein sequence: CASSRDLYNEKLFF. The rearrangement joins TRBV27 to TRBJ1-4, with a weak D call TRBD1 (5 bases). In germline, CDR1 is MNHEY, CDR2 SMNVEV (reference sequence). The CDR3 spans 14 residues. The V and J ends lost 5 bases and 4 bases respectively, with 11 bases between them.